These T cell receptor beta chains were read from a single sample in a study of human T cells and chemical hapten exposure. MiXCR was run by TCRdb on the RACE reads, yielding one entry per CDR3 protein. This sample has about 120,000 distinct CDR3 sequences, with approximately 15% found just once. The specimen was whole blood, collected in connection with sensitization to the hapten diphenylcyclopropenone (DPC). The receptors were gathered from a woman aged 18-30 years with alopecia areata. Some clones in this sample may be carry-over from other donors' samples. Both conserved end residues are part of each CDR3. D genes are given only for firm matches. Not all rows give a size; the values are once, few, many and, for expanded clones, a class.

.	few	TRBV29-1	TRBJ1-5	TGCAGCGTTGCCGGCAGTTCGAGTCAGCCCCAGCATTTT	CSVAGSSSQPQHF
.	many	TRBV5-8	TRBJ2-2	TGTGCCAGCAGCTTGTTTTGGGGGCGAGGTACCGGGGAGCTGTTTTTT	CASSLFWGRGTGELFF
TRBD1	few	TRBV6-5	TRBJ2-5	TGTGCCAGCAGCCCCGTAGGACAGGGAATCGAGACCCAGTACTTC	CASSPVGQGIETQYF
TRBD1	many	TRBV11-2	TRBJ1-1	TGTGCCAGCAGCTTAACGACAGGGGGCACTGAAGCTTTCTTT	CASSLTTGGTEAFF
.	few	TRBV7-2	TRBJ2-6	TGTGCCCATACTGAGGCCGGGGCCAACGTCCTGACTTTC	CAHTEAGANVLTF
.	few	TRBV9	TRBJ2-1	TGTGCCAGCAGCGTAACAAATGAGCAGTTCTTC	CASSVTNEQFF
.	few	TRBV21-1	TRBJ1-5	TGTGCCAGCAGCTTTGACAGGCCGGTAGAAGCCCAGCATTTT	CASSFDRPVEAQHF
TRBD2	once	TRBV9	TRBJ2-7	TGTGCCAGCAGCGTAGGAGCGGGAGGTCTCTACGAGGAGCAGTACTTC	CASSVGAGGLYEEQYF
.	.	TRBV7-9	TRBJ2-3	TGTGCCAGCAGCGCGGATCGCACAGATACGCAGTATTTT	CASSADRTDTQYF
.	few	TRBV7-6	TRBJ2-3	TGTGCCAGCAGCTTAGGGGGGACCCTCACAGATACGCAGTATTTT	CASSLGGTLTDTQYF
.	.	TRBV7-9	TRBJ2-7	TGTGCCAGCAGCCGGACAGAACTATCCCACGAGCAGTACTTC	CASSRTELSHEQYF
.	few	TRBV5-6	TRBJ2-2	TGTGCCAGCAGCTCGGAATTGGAAGAGGTCGGGGAGCTGTTTTTT	CASSSELEEVGELFF
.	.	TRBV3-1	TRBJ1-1	TGTGCCAGCAGCCAAGGTCGGGGGCCGAACACTGAAGCTTTCTTT	CASSQGRGPNTEAFF
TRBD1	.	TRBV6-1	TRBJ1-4	TGTGCCAGCAGTGACTGGCAGGGGGCATGGGAAAAACTGTTTTTT	CASSDWQGAWEKLFF
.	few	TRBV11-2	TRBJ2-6	TGTGCCAGCAGCTCTCAGGGGACTGGGGCCAACGTCCTGACTTTC	CASSSQGTGANVLTF
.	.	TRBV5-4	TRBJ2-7	TGTGCCAGCAGCATTTATGGAACCTACGAGCAGTACTTC	CASSIYGTYEQYF
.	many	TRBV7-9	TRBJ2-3	TGTGCCAGCAGCTTAGGGGGCGCAGGGGATACGCAGTATTTT	CASSLGGAGDTQYF
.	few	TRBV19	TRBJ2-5	TGTGCCAGTAGTATTGGGACGGGGGAGACCCAGTACTTC	CASSIGTGETQYF
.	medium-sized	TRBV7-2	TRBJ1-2	TGTGCCAGCAGCTTAGGAGGGCGCAGGGGCTATGGCTACACCTTC	CASSLGGRRGYGYTF
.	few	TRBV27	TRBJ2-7	TGTGCCAGCAGTTTAGTTGAGGGTAAGAAGCAGTACTTC	CASSLVEGKKQYF
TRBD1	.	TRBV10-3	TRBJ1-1	TGTGCCATCAGTCAAGGACAGGGGGGCACTGAAGCTTTCTTT	CAISQGQGGTEAFF
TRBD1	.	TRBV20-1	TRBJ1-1	TGCAGTGCTAGAGACCCTTCGACAGGGGGCACTGAAGCTTTCTTT	CSARDPSTGGTEAFF
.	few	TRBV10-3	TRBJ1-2	TGTGCCACCCGTGACACGGTCTATGGCTACACCTTC	CATRDTVYGYTF
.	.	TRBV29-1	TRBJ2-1	TGCAGCGTTGAAGTGACAGATAGCTCCTACAATGAGCAGTTCTTC	CSVEVTDSSYNEQFF
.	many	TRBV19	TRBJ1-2	TGTGCCAGTAGTATAGATTTACTGTCTCCGTCCTACACCTTC	CASSIDLLSPSYTF
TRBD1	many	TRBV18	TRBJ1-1	TGTGCCAGCTCACCGGGAACAGGGGTGAACACTGAAGCTTTCTTT	CASSPGTGVNTEAFF
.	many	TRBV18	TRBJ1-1	TGTGCCACCACAAAATTGAACACTGAAGCTTTCTTT	CATTKLNTEAFF
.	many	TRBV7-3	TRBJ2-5	TGTGCCAGCAGCTCCAGTTCGGCGGAGACCCAGTACTTC	CASSSSSAETQYF
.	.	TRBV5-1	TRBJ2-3	TGCGCCAGCAGGGAGAGCATAGGCACAGATACGCAGTATTTT	CASRESIGTDTQYF
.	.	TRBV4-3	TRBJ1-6	TGCGCCAGCAGCCAAGATCGAGGCGGTCCGGTCTCACCCCTCCACTTT	CASSQDRGGPVSPLHF
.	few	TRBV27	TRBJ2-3	TGTGCCAGCAGTCCAGGACTACCTAGCACAGATACGCAGTATTTT	CASSPGLPSTDTQYF
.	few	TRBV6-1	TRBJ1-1	TGTGCCAGCAGGGAAGACAAAAGGAACACTGAAGCTTTCTTT	CASREDKRNTEAFF
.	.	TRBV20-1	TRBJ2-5	TGCAGTGCTAGAGATGGATGGGAGACCCAGTACTTC	CSARDGWETQYF
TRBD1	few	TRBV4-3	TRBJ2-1	TGCGCCAGCAGCCTCGGACAGGGAGACTACAATGAGCAGTTCTTC	CASSLGQGDYNEQFF
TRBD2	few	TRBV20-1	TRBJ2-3	TGCAGTGCTGCCACGGTAGCGGGGGGAACAGATACGCAGTATTTT	CSAATVAGGTDTQYF
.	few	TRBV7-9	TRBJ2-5	TGTGCCAGCAGCTCGAACATACTCTGGGAGACCCAGTACTTC	CASSSNILWETQYF
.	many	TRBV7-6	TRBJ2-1	TGTGCCAGCAGCCTCGAGTTTGTGGCGCTGGATGAGCAGTTCTTC	CASSLEFVALDEQFF
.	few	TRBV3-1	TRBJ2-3	TGTGCCAGCAGCCAAGATGTGGGGCGCACAGATACGCAGTATTTT	CASSQDVGRTDTQYF
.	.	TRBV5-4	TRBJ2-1	TGTGCCAGCAGCGTAGACAGTGGCCCGTACAATGAGCAGTTCTTC	CASSVDSGPYNEQFF
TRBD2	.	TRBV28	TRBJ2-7	TGTGCCAGCAGTTCCCGGGGGGTTACGGCCTACGAGCAGTACTTC	CASSSRGVTAYEQYF